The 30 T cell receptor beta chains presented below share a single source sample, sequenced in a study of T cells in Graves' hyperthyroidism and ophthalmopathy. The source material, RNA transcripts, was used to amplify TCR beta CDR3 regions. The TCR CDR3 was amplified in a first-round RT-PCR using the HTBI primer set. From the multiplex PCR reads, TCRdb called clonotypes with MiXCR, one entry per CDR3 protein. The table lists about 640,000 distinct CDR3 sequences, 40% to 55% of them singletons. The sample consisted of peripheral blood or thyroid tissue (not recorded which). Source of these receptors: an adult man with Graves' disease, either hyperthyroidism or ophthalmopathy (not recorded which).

The CDR3 loop reads CASSSGTEDTEAFF. The CDR3 DNA reads as TGCGCCAGCAGCTCGGGTACGGAAGACACTGAAGCTTTCTTT. The gene calls are TRBV5-1 and TRBJ1-1; D unclear. V was trimmed by 3 bases and J by 3 bases, leaving 12 bases between them. The germline gives CDR1 SGHRS, CDR2 YFSETQ. The CDR3 is made up of 14 amino acids.

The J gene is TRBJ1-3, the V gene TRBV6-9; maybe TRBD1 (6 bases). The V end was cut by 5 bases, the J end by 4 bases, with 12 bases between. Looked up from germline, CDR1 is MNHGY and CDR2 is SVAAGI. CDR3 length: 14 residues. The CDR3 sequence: CASSHQGWGNTIYF. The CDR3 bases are TGTGCCAGCAGTCATCAGGGGTGGGGAAACACCATATATTTT.

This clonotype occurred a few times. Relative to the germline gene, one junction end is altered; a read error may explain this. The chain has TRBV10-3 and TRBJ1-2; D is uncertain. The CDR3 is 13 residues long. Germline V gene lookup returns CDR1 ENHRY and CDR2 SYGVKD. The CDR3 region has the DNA TGTGCCAGCAGTTTAGTCAGAGACTATGGCTACACCTTC. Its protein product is CASSLVRDYGYTF.

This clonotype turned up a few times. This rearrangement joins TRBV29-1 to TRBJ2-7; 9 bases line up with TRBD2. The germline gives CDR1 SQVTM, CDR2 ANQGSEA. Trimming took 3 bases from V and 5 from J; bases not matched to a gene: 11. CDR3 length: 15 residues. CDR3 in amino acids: CSVEARGRAGNEQYF. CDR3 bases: TGCAGCGTTGAGGCCCGCGGGAGGGCTGGTAACGAGCAGTACTTC.

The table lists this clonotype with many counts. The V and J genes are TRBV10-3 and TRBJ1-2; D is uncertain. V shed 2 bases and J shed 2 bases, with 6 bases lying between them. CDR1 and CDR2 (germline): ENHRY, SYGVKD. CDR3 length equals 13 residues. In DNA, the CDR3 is TGTGCCATCAGTGAGATAGGGAACTATGGCTACACCTTC. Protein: CAISEIGNYGYTF.

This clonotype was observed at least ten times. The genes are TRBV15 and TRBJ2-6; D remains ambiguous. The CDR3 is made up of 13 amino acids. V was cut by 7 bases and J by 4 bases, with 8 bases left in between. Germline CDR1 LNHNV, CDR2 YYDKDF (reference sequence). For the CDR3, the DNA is TGTGCCACCACCGTTTACGGGGCCAACGTCCTGACTTTC. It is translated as CATTVYGANVLTF.

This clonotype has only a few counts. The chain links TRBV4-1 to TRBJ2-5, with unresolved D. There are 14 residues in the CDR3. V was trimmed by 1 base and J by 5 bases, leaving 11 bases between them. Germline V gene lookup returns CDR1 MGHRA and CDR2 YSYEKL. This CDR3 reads CASSQVIGVETQYF. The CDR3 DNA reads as TGCGCCAGCAGCCAAGTAATTGGGGTGGAGACCCAGTACTTC.

The CDR3 sequence: CASSVFSGTYEQYF. The CDR3 nucleotides are TGTGCCAGCAGTGTGTTCTCAGGGACTTACGAGCAGTACTTC. The V gene is TRBV6-5, the J gene TRBJ2-7; possible D gene TRBD2, 6 bases. V was trimmed by 5 bases and J by 4 bases, leaving 15 bases between them. CDR1 MNHEY and CDR2 SVGAGI come from the germline V gene. The CDR3 is 14 residues long.

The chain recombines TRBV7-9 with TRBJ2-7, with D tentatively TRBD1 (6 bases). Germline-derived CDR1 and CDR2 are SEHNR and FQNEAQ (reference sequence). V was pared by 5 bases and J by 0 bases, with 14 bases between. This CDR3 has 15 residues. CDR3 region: CASSRGGGSSYEQYF. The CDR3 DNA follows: TGTGCCAGCAGCCGAGGTGGGGGCTCCTCCTACGAGCAGTACTTC.

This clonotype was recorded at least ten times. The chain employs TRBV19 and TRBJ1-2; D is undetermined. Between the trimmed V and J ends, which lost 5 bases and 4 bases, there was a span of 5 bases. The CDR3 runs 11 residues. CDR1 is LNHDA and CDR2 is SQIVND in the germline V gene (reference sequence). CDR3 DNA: TGTGCCAGTAGTTATGCCTATGGCTACACCTTC. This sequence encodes CASSYAYGYTF.

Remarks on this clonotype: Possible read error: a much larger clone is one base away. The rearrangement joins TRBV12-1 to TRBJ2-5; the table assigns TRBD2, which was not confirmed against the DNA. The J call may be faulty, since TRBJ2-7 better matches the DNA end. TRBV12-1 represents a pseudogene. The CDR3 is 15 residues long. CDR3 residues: CASSLASGRVYEQYF. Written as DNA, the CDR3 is TGTGCCAGCAGCCTTGCTAGCGGGAGGGTGTACGAGCAGTACTTC.

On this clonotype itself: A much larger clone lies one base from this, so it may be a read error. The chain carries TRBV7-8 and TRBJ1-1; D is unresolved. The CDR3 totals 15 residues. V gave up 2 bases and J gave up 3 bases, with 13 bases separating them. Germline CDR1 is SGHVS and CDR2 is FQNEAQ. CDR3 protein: CASSLWINLDTEAFF. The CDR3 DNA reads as TGTGCCAGCAGCTTATGGATAAACCTAGACACTGAAGCTTTCTTT.

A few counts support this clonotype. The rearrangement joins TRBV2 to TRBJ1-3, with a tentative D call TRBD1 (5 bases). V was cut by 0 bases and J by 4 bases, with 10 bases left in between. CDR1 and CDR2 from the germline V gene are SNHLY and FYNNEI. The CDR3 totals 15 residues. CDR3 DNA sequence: TGTGCCAGCAGTGAAGCCGTGTCAGGGGGAAACACCATATATTTT. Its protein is CASSEAVSGGNTIYF.

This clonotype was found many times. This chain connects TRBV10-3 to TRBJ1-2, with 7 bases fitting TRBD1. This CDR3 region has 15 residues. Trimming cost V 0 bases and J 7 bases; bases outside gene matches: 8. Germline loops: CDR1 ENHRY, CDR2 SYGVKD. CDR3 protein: CAISESVGGKAGYTF. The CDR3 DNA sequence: TGTGCCATCAGTGAGTCGGTAGGGGGCAAGGCTGGCTACACCTTC.

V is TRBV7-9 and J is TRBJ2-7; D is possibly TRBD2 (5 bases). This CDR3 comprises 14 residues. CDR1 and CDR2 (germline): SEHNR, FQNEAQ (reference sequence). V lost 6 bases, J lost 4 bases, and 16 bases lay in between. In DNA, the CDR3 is TGTGCCAGCAGTGTACTAGACGTATATTACGAGCAGTACTTC. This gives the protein CASSVLDVYYEQYF.

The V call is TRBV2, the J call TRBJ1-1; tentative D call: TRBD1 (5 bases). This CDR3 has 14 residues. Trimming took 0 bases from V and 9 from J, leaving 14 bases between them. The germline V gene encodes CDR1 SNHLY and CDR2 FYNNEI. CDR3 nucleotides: TGTGCCAGCAGTGAAGCGCTTTCATCAGGGCAAGCTTTCTTT. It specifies CASSEALSSGQAFF.

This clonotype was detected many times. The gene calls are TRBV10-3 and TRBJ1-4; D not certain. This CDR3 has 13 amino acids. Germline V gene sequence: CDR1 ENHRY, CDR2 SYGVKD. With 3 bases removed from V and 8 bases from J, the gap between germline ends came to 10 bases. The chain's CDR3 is CAISDGIGEKLFF. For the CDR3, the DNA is TGTGCCATCAGTGACGGGATTGGGGAAAAACTGTTTTTT.

The CDR3 loop reads CASSRDRGHGQPQHF. DNA of the CDR3: TGTGCCAGCAGTAGAGATAGGGGGCACGGTCAGCCCCAGCATTTT. The rearrangement links TRBV2 to TRBJ1-5; the match to TRBD1 covers 7 bases. V lost 5 bases, J lost 6 bases, and 10 bases stayed unmatched. Germline V lookup: CDR1 SNHLY, CDR2 FYNNEI. The CDR3 is made up of 15 amino acids.

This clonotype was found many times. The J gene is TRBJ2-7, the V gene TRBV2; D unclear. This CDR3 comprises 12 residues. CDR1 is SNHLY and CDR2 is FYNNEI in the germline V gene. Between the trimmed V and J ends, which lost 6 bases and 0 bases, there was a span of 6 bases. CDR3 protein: CASRSDSYEQYF. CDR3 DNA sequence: TGTGCCAGCAGGAGCGACTCCTACGAGCAGTACTTC.

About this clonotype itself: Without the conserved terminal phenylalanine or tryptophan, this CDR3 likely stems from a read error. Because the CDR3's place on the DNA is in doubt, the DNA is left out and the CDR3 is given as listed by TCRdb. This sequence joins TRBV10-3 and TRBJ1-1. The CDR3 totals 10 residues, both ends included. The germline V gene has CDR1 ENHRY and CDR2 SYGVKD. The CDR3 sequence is CAISESQTIQ.

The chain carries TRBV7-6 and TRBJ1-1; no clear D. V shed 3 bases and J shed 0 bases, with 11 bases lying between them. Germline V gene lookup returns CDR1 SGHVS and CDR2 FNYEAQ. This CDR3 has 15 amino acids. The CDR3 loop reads CASSFRSPMNTEAFF. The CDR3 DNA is TGTGCCAGCAGCTTCAGGAGCCCAATGAACACTGAAGCTTTCTTT.

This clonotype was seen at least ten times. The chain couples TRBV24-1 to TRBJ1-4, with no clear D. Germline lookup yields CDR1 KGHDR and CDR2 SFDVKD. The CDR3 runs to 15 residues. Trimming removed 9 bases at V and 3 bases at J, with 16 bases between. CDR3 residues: CATGYRGPANEKLFF. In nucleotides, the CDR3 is TGTGCCACCGGCTATCGCGGACCAGCTAATGAAAAACTGTTTTTT.

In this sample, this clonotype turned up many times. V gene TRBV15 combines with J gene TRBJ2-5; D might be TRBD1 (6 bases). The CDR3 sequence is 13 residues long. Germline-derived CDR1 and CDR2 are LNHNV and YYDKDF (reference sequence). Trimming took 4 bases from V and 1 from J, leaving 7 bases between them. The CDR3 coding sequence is TGTGCCACCAGCACAGGGGTCCAAGAGACCCAGTACTTC. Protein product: CATSTGVQETQYF.

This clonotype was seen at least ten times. The DNA of the CDR3 is TGTGCCAGCAGTATCAGGGGGCCTGCTTTCTTT. This sequence encodes CASSIRGPAFF. The gene calls are TRBV12-3 or TRBV12-4 and TRBJ1-1; 8 positions match TRBD1. This CDR3 contains 11 residues. J lost 11 bases, V lost 5 bases, and 4 bases had no gene match.

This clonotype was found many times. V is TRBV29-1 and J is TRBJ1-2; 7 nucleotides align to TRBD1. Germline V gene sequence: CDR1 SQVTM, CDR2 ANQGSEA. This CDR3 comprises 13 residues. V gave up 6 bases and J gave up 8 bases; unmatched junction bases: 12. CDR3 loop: CSVEDDRALGYTF. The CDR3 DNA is TGCAGCGTAGAGGACGACAGGGCTTTAGGCTACACCTTC.

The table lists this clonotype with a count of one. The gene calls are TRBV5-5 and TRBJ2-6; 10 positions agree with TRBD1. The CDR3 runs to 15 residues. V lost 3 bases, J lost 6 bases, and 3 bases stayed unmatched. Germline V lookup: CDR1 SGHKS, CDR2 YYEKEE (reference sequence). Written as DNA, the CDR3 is TGTGCCAGCAGCTACGGGACAGGGGTGGCCAACGTCCTGACTTTC. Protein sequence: CASSYGTGVANVLTF.

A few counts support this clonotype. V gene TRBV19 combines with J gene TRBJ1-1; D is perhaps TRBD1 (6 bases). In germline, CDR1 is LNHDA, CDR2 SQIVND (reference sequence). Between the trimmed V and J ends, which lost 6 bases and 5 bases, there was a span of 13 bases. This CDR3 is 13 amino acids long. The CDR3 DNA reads TGTGCCAGTAGAGAAGCAGGGGAGACTGAAGCTTTCTTT. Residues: CASREAGETEAFF.

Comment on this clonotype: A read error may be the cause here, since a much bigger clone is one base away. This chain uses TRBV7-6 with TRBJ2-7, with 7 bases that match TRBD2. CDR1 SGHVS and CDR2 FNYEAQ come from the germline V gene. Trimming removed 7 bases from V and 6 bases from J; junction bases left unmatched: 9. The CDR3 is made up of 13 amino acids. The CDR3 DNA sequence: TGTGCCAGCACCTTCGGGGAGGGCTGCGAGCAGTACTTC. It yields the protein CASTFGEGCEQYF.

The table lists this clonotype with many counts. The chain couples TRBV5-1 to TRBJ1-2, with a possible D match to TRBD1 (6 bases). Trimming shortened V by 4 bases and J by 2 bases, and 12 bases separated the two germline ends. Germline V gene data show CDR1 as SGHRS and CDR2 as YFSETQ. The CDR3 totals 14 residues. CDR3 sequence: CASSPRTDNYGYTF. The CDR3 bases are TGCGCCAGCAGCCCCCGGACAGACAACTATGGCTACACCTTC.

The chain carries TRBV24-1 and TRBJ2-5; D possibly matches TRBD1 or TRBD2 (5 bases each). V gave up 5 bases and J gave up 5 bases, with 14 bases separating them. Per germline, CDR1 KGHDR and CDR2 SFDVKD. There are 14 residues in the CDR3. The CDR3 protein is CATSAGDGGETQYF. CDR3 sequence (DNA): TGTGCCACCAGTGCCGGGGACGGTGGGGAGACCCAGTACTTC.